One and the same sample provided the 18 T cell receptor beta chains below, sequenced in a study of T cells in Graves' hyperthyroidism and ophthalmopathy. The investigators amplified TCR beta CDR3 regions from RNA transcripts. A first-round RT-PCR of the TCR CDR3 used the HTBI primer set. TCRdb ran MiXCR on the multiplex PCR reads and lists one entry per CDR3 protein. The sample carries some 550,000 distinct CDR3 sequences, 20% recorded once. Sequenced: blood. Source of these receptors: a man aged 18-30 years with Graves' hyperthyroidism.

At least ten counts were recorded for this clonotype. The V and J genes are TRBV6-2 or TRBV6-3 and TRBJ2-7; 9 nucleotides line up with TRBD1. CDR3 length: 15 amino acids. In germline, CDR1 is MNHEY, CDR2 SVGEGT. J was trimmed by 2 bases and V by 5 bases; bases with no gene match: 7. The CDR3 bases are TGTGCCAGCAGTCCGCGGACAGGGGATCCCTACGAGCAGTACTTC. This sequence encodes CASSPRTGDPYEQYF.

The J gene is TRBJ2-7, the V gene TRBV4-1, with 9 bases fitting TRBD2. Germline lookup yields CDR1 MGHRA and CDR2 YSYEKL. CDR3 size: 15 residues. V gave up 3 bases and J gave up 0 bases; unmatched junction bases: 3. The CDR3 region is CASSQSSGSSYEQYF. The CDR3, as DNA: TGCGCCAGCAGCCAGAGTAGCGGGAGCTCCTACGAGCAGTACTTC.

A few counts support this clonotype. This chain links TRBV5-1 with TRBJ1-1, with 7 bases aligning to TRBD1. Germline CDR1 is SGHRS and CDR2 is YFSETQ. V was clipped by 7 bases and J by 2 bases; unmatched bases: 8. The CDR3 has 14 residues. Written as DNA, the CDR3 is TGCGCCAGCTGCCGCGGGACAGTCAACACTGAAGCTTTCTTT. This sequence encodes CASCRGTVNTEAFF.

In this sample, this clonotype turned up a few times. It may be a read error: a sequence one base away is much more abundant. This chain connects TRBV6-1 to TRBJ2-5; 11 positions agree with TRBD2. In germline, CDR1 is MNHNS, CDR2 SASEGT. The CDR3 has 15 amino acids. This chain's CDR3 is CASRASGGIQETKYF. The DNA of the CDR3 is TGTGCCAGCAGAGCTAGCGGGGGGATTCAAGAGACCAAGTACTTC.

The rearrangement uses TRBV19 and TRBJ1-6; D is undetermined. This CDR3 has 16 amino acids. V dropped 9 bases and J dropped 0 bases, with 15 bases sitting between them. CDR1 and CDR2 from the germline V gene are LNHDA and SQIVND (reference sequence). This chain's CDR3 is CASSEGYASYNSPLHF. In DNA, the CDR3 is TGTGCCAGCTCTGAAGGTTACGCCTCCTATAATTCACCCCTCCACTTT.

This clonotype has more than one count but fewer than ten. In DNA, the CDR3 is TGTGCCAGCAGCGCCTACATCGATTACACCTTC. Protein product: CASSAYIDYTF. V is TRBV7-9 and J is TRBJ1-2; D remains ambiguous. Trimming shortened V by 5 bases and J by 11 bases, and 12 bases separated the two germline ends. Germline V gene lookup returns CDR1 SEHNR and CDR2 FQNEAQ (reference sequence). The CDR3 loop spans 11 amino acids.

Points on this clonotype: An end of the junction differs from the germline gene, which may be a read error. The gene calls are TRBV12-3 or TRBV12-4 and TRBJ1-3; possibly TRBD1 for D (5 bases). The CDR3 is 12 residues long. CDR3 region: CASSLGGPLEGF. CDR3 nucleotide sequence: TGTGCCAGCAGTTTAGGGGGACCCCTCGAAGGCTTT.

This clonotype was observed at least ten times. The rearrangement uses TRBV5-1 and TRBJ1-1; D is unclear. Germline lookup yields CDR1 SGHRS and CDR2 YFSETQ. This CDR3 has 13 amino acids. Trimming cost V 3 bases and J 2 bases, with 8 bases left between them. The chain's CDR3 is CASSSGINTEAFF. As DNA, the CDR3 is TGCGCCAGCAGCTCCGGGATAAACACTGAAGCTTTCTTT.

The table lists this clonotype with many counts. This chain connects TRBV30 to TRBJ1-1; no definite D call. In germline, CDR1 is GTSNPN, CDR2 SVGIG (reference sequence). The germline V and J ends were trimmed by 2 bases and 1 base, with 5 bases remaining between them. This CDR3 comprises 12 residues. The CDR3: CAWSQGNTEAFF. The CDR3 DNA follows: TGTGCCTGGAGTCAAGGGAACACTGAAGCTTTCTTT.

This clonotype occurred many times. The CDR3 does not close with the conserved phenylalanine or tryptophan, likely indicating a read error. The chain uses TRBV19 and TRBJ1-1, with unresolved D. The germline V gene has CDR1 LNHDA and CDR2 SQIVND (reference sequence). The CDR3 totals 13 residues. V was pared by 4 bases and J by 0 bases, with 6 bases between. This CDR3 reads CASSTDLNTEAFL. The CDR3 DNA follows: TGTGCCAGTAGTACAGACTTGAACACTGAAGCTTTCCTT.

This clonotype was recorded at least ten times. The chain has TRBV20-1 and TRBJ2-7; D is uncertain. This CDR3 has 14 residues. V was shortened by 1 base and J by 0 bases, with 10 bases between the two germline ends. In germline, CDR1 is DFQATT, CDR2 SNEGSKA (reference sequence). CDR3 in DNA: TGCAGTGCTAGAGGGTGGGTCGGCTCCTACGAGCAGTACTTC. Protein sequence: CSARGWVGSYEQYF.

This chain joins TRBV7-8 and TRBJ2-2; TRBD1 matches 8 bases. The V gene's germline CDR1 is SGHVS and CDR2 FQNEAQ. The CDR3 contains 17 residues. V shed 5 bases, J shed 6 bases, and the junction held 14 bases outside the gene matches. The CDR3 region is CASSRTDRAGSAGELFF. The CDR3 DNA reads TGTGCCAGCAGCCGGACGGACAGGGCGGGGAGCGCCGGGGAGCTGTTTTTT.

This clonotype has a count of ten or more. The V and J genes are TRBV19 and TRBJ1-2; D may be TRBD1 (5 bases). Germline V lookup: CDR1 LNHDA, CDR2 SQIVND (reference sequence). The CDR3 runs to 14 residues. Trimming pared 4 bases from V and 4 bases from J, leaving 13 bases between. CDR3 sequence reads: CASSNLDSPYGYTF. The CDR3 DNA is TGTGCCAGTAGTAACCTCGACAGCCCCTATGGCTACACCTTC. Using reference TRBV19 and TRBJ1-2 for the parts outside the CDR3, the full variable domain is DGGITQSPKYLFRKEGQNVTLSCEQNLNHDAMYWYRQDPGQGLRLIYYSQIVNDFQKGDIAEGYSVSREKKESFPLTVTSAQKNPTAFYLCASSNLDSPYGYTFGSGTRLTVV.

This clonotype was seen ten or more times. This chain uses TRBV4-1 with TRBJ2-5; D is undetermined. The CDR3 runs 13 residues. Trimming pared 4 bases from V and 7 bases from J, leaving 13 bases between. The germline CDR1 and CDR2 sequences are MGHRA and YSYEKL. CDR3 nucleotide sequence: TGCGCCAGCAGCCCGCAGTGGTCTGGGACCCAGTACTTC. Residues: CASSPQWSGTQYF.

This chain uses TRBV28 with TRBJ2-7, with 7 bases aligning to TRBD1. The J segment lost 6 bases and the V segment lost 5 bases, leaving 22 bases of the junction unmatched. Germline V lookup: CDR1 MDHEN, CDR2 SYDVKM. The CDR3 is 18 residues long. CDR3 sequence: CASSITTLAGDRVAEQYF. For the CDR3, the DNA is TGTGCCAGCAGTATCACCACCTTGGCGGGTGACAGGGTGGCCGAGCAGTACTTC.

This clonotype was seen more than once but under ten times. The chain recombines TRBV12-3 or TRBV12-4 with TRBJ1-2; perhaps TRBD1 as D (5 bases). The CDR3 spans 14 residues. Trimming took 6 bases from V and 5 from J, leaving 16 bases between them. The CDR3 is CASRVRSGQYGYTF. The CDR3 DNA reads as TGTGCCAGCAGGGTCCGCTCGGGGCAATATGGCTACACCTTC.

The V gene is TRBV29-1, the J gene TRBJ2-5, with D unresolved. The V gene lost 3 bases and the J gene lost 2 bases, with 7 bases spanning the gap. The CDR3 runs to 12 residues. Looked up from germline, CDR1 is SQVTM and CDR2 is ANQGSEA. CDR3 region: CSVDRAQETQYF. The CDR3 bases are TGCAGCGTTGACAGAGCACAAGAGACCCAGTACTTC.

Many counts were recorded for this clonotype. This chain uses TRBV12-3 or TRBV12-4 with TRBJ1-1, with unresolved D. V lost 1 base and J 5 bases, leaving 8 bases between the germline ends. The CDR3 totals 13 residues. CDR3 sequence (DNA): TGTGCCAGCAGTTTAGTACAGCGGACTGAAGCTTTCTTT. Its protein product is CASSLVQRTEAFF.